These 13 T cell receptor beta chains were all obtained from the same sample, sequenced in a study of blood T cell repertoires in COVID-19. Method: immunoSEQ multiplex PCR; TCRdb's copy keeps in-frame clones and lacks some. Counted here are more than 250,000 clones, 87% occurring once; the ten biggest clones make up about 5%. Sequences were obtained from PBMCs or T cells enriched from blood (not recorded which). The origin of the receptors is a woman aged 25 to 45 who had recovered from COVID-19.

J is TRBJ1-6 and V is TRBV4-1, with TRBD1 matching over 7 bases. V lost 1 base, J lost 14 bases, and 11 bases stayed unmatched. Germline CDR1 is MGHRA and CDR2 is YSYEKL. There are 15 residues in the CDR3. Here the CDR3 reads CASSQARRQGPTLHF. The CDR3 DNA follows: TGCGCCAGCAGCCAAGCCAGGAGACAGGGACCGACCCTCCACTTT.

CDR3: CASSLTGDGHGYTF. The CDR3 DNA reads TGTGCCAGCAGTCTGACAGGGGATGGGCATGGCTACACCTTC. The rearrangement links TRBV7-2 to TRBJ1-2, with TRBD1 identical over 8 bases. CDR3 size: 14 residues. V lost 6 bases and J lost 6; bases outside the gene matches: 9. CDR1 is SGHTA, CDR2 FQGNSA, per germline.

The chain links TRBV7-3 to TRBJ2-3; the match to TRBD2 covers 10 bases. CDR1 is SGHTA, CDR2 FQGTGA, per germline. The trim removed 2 bases at V and 4 bases at J, leaving 6 bases unmatched. The CDR3 is made up of 16 amino acids. CDR3 nucleotides: TGTGCCAGCAGCTTACTAGCGGGGGAGTGGGCAGATACGCAGTATTTT. Translation gives CASSLLAGEWADTQYF.

The count of this clone is one. V and J are TRBV5-1 and TRBJ1-1; D gene ambiguous. The germline V and J ends were trimmed by 1 base and 6 bases, with 7 bases remaining between them. CDR1 and CDR2 (germline): SGHRS, YFSETQ. The CDR3 extends over 12 amino acids. The CDR3 is CASSLSGSEAFF. The CDR3, as DNA: TGCGCCAGCAGCTTGAGCGGGTCTGAAGCTTTCTTT.

Comments on this clone: Germline is not matched at one junction end, which may reflect a read error. This chain connects TRBV7-9 to TRBJ1-4; TRBD1 matches at 8 bases. CDR3 length: 18 amino acids. The germline V gene encodes CDR1 SEHNR and CDR2 FQNEAQ (reference sequence). CDR3 bases: TGTGCCAGCAGTTCTTGGACAGGGCTTATAAGGGGTAATGAAAAACTATTTTTT. It translates to CASSSWTGLIRGNEKLFF.

J is TRBJ1-6 and V is TRBV4-1, with unresolved D. Germline V gene sequence: CDR1 MGHRA, CDR2 YSYEKL. This CDR3 has 14 amino acids. Between the trimmed V and J ends, which lost 4 bases and 10 bases, there was a span of 14 bases. CDR3 residues: CASSPSGTGSPLHF. CDR3 nucleotides: TGCGCCAGCAGCCCATCAGGAACGGGGTCACCCCTCCACTTT.

V is TRBV9 and J is TRBJ2-3; unclear D gene. Germline V CDR1 and CDR2: SGDLS, YYNGEE. Between the trimmed V and J ends, which lost 4 bases and 2 bases, there was a span of 11 bases. This CDR3 spans 14 amino acids. As DNA, the CDR3 is TGTGCCAGCAGCCACGAGCACCCCACAGATACGCAGTATTTT. Translating gives CASSHEHPTDTQYF.

The rearrangement links TRBV19 to TRBJ1-5, with 8 bases fitting TRBD1. Germline CDR1 LNHDA, CDR2 SQIVND (reference sequence). After removal of 1 base from V and 0 bases from J, the junction contained 8 bases not matched to a gene. The CDR3 spans 18 residues. CDR3 in DNA: TGTGCCAGTAGTATAGTTCAGGGGGCCGTTTATAGCAATCAGCCCCAGCATTTT. This encodes CASSIVQGAVYSNQPQHF.

J is TRBJ1-3 and V is TRBV7-9, with 8 bases lining up with TRBD1. This CDR3 has 14 residues. Germline V CDR1 and CDR2: SEHNR, FQNEAQ (reference sequence). Trimming took 5 bases from V and 4 from J; bases not matched to a gene: 4. CDR3 sequence (DNA): TGTGCCAGCAGCCCCACAGGGGGAGGAAACACCATATATTTT. It codes for CASSPTGGGNTIYF.

This chain connects TRBV5-1 to TRBJ1-1, with 7 bases lining up with TRBD1. The V gene end was trimmed by 4 bases and the J gene end by 5 bases; junction bases not matched to a gene: 8. The CDR3 has 14 residues. Per the germline V gene, CDR1 is SGHRS and CDR2 is YFSETQ. As DNA, the CDR3 is TGCGCCAGCAGCCCGACAGGGATGGGGACTGAAGCTTTCTTT. Its protein product is CASSPTGMGTEAFF.

The chain carries TRBV7-6 and TRBJ1-1; D uncertain. CDR1 is SGHVS, CDR2 FNYEAQ, per germline. Trimming stripped 2 bases from V and 4 bases from J, with 8 bases between. CDR3 length equals 13 residues. The CDR3 nucleotides are TGTGCCAGCAGCTTATACTCGGGCACTGAAGCTTTCTTT. It translates to CASSLYSGTEAFF.

As regards this clone: Distinct nucleotide sequences in the sample also encode this CDR3. The V gene is TRBV27, the J gene TRBJ2-7; weak D call: TRBD1 (5 bases). Germline V gives CDR1 MNHEY, CDR2 SMNVEV (reference sequence). The CDR3 totals 13 residues. Trimming pared 2 bases from V and 4 bases from J, leaving 9 bases between. The CDR3 nucleotides read TGTGCCAGCAGTTTACAGGGTTCGTACGAGCAGTACTTC. It encodes CASSLQGSYEQYF.

The rearrangement joins TRBV5-4 to TRBJ1-1; tentative D call: TRBD1 (5 bases). Trimming left V 1 base short and J 6 bases short, with 10 bases between. Per the germline V gene, CDR1 is SGHNT and CDR2 is YYREEE (reference sequence). The length of the CDR3 is 13 residues. CDR3 loop: CASSLKGLPEAFF. CDR3 nucleotides: TGTGCCAGCAGCTTGAAGGGGTTGCCTGAAGCTTTCTTT.